A selection of T cell receptor beta chains follows, all from one sample in a study of T cells in Graves' hyperthyroidism and ophthalmopathy. TCRdb re-called the multiplex PCR reads with MiXCR, one entry per CDR3 protein. Among roughly 840,000 distinct CDR3 sequences listed, about two fifths were seen once. The sequenced sample consisted of blood. These receptors all come from a man younger than 35 with Graves' hyperthyroidism. Both conserved end residues are part of each CDR3.

V gene,CDR3 protein
TRBV14,CASSQVGRWKRTEAFF
TRBV29-1,CSVGAQGVHEQYF
TRBV7-9,CASSFSEETQYF
TRBV5-1,CASSLEEGRHSPLHF
TRBV2,CASSSQGMGQPQHF
TRBV9,CASSARGGAHEQYF
TRBV2,CASTREERGYTF
TRBV15,CATRESRAGEETQCF
TRBV3-1,CASSHSQTVPEAFF
TRBV29-1,CSVRRGQNTGELFF
TRBV7-2,CASSGLAVQETQYF
TRBV27,CASSLEGWGQPQHF
TRBV7-2,CASSSVAGGANVLTF
TRBV20-1,CSARDQAREVYEQYF
TRBV11-1,CASSLARRSVLTF
TRBV6-1,CASTLAVVGQPQHF
TRBV29-1,CSSYWTGPNTEAFF
TRBV29-1,CSVEDSRSGNTIYF
TRBV11-2,CASSLRHLNIEAFF
TRBV6-1,CASSDPWGTGGPALHF
TRBV29-1,CSVARAGKKNTEAFF
TRBV7-9,CASSINRETEAFF
TRBV7-2,CASSRLGRDLEQYF
TRBV20-1,CSAHDSTYEQYF
TRBV10-3,CASSKPGTGFDEQYF
TRBV19,CAWNGGPLGETQYF
TRBV15,CATSNGANTEAFF
TRBV5-1,CASSLGIGNTGELFF